Sequencing of this TCR beta chain was carried out in a study of memory CD4+ T cells and cytomegalovirus serostatus. Single viable CD3+CD4+CD8-CD45RO+ cells were sorted as the memory CD4+ T cells. Study results and limitations: A US-trained random forest predicted CMV serostatus with median AUC roughly 0.91.

The ends were cut back, 3 bases at V and 3 bases at J, with 13 bases in the middle. CDR3 length: 15 residues. Germline CDR1 reads LGHNA; CDR2 reads YSLEER. Worth noting for this clone: Its antigen is not known.

The table came from immunoSEQ multiplex PCR; TCRdb's copy has only in-frame clones and leaves some out. The sample lists 40,000 to 50,000 clones, around 78% occurring once. The rearrangement links TRBV4-3 to TRBJ2-3, with a weak D call TRBD2 (6 bases). The sample consisted of memory CD4+ T cells from blood. This clonotype was obtained from an adult in good health and CMV-seronegative. In nucleotides, the CDR3 is TGCGCCAGCAGCCAGGCGGGACCCTTAACAGATACGCAGTATTTT. This translates into CASSQAGPLTDTQYF.